The source of this TCR beta chain is a study of cytomegalovirus exposure and HLA in healthy donors (dated by TCRdb to 2016 to 2017). General notes on the study: An earlier analysis of approximately 600 of the donors reported approximately 270 Gb of sequence data and some 120 million unique TCR beta sequences from approximately 180 million T cells. Genome-wide SNP genotypes for about 65% of the roughly 670 donors were used in a later genetic analysis, which treated that subset as a discovery cohort. The study aimed to test whether signatures of past pathogen exposure could be identified by cataloging public T cell receptors. Besides the first cohort of 500 to 700 subjects, a separate validation cohort made up of 120 different subjects was used. An earlier analysis of about 620 of the donors applied high-throughput TCR beta sequencing to assess whether each TCR beta V gene segment acted as functional or pseudogenic. All discovery cohort repertoires had been generated on a single sequencing platform. To predict cytomegalovirus infection status, the study brought together high-throughput TCR immunosequencing, statistical association of individual TCRs with disease status, and machine learning. In the later analysis, no new phenotypic data were used to find candidate immune exposures; instead, reliance was placed on TCR beta sequences and their occurrence across donors. Using immunosequencing, the study profiled T cell repertoires from fewer than 700 subjects and related those repertoires to cytomegalovirus serostatus. Because of strong linkage in the cohort, a handful of DR-DQ haplotypes were treated as single units for association and clustering. To study patterns of TCR occurrence, a later analysis re-analyzed previously published TCR beta repertoires from around 670 donors and added high-resolution HLA genotyping. Approximately 330 gigabases of sequencing data and 75 million to 85 million unique TCR sequences made up an early release that covered approximately 700 HLA-typed donors. HLA typing covered class I and class II loci at four-digit resolution. The number of donors typed differed by locus, with about 629-640 for A, B, C, DRB1 and DQB1, around 560 for DQA1, nearly 610 for DPA1, and some 440 for DPB1. Of the 300 to 450 genotyped donors, less than 90% were placed in the genetic ancestry cluster associated with self-reported Caucasian donors. Alongside the repertoire data, information on donor age, sex, ethnicity and CMV serostatus was compiled. Among about 400 genotyped donors of the cohort, an average of around 220,000 unique TCR beta nucleotide sequences was sequenced per donor, of which 15% to 20% were non-productive.

General study outcomes and caveats: Strong co-occurrence of HLA alleles, especially DR and DQ, made assigning TCR associations to individual alleles difficult. Correlated functional status among segregating V segments might be attributable to linkage disequilibrium, but an unknown experimental factor could not be ruled out. In the study, 150 to 200 TCR beta chains were listed as associated with cytomegalovirus. In a later analysis, HLA-associated TCR beta chains were found to be more clonally expanded and to have lower generation probabilities than equally common non-associated chains. The sequencing pipeline was judged likely to have produced a cluster of highly shared sequence variants as a technical artifact. Most TCR sequences were observed very rarely across donors, whereas some public TCRs were present in many individuals. V-gene and J-gene trimming of TCR beta chains was associated with a missense DCLRE1C variant in a later genetic analysis, and the association was replicated in an independent cohort. A later analysis found that TCR association rates varied across HLA loci, with DRB1 alleles showing the most associated TCRs and HLA-C alleles the fewest. In this cohort, only TCR beta chains were sequenced, and detectable features were limited by the absence of alpha or paired-chain data. The only immune exposure information available for the cohort was CMV serostatus. An earlier analysis of around 500 of the donors showed that most TCR beta V segments appeared in productive rearrangements either about 87% or about 30% of the time, which broadly matched IMGT annotations. Because counts were too low, about 18 rarely observed V segments, including chromosome 9 orphons, were excluded from the earlier analysis of several hundred of the donors. The classifier was reported to diagnose cytomegalovirus status with high specificity and sensitivity in both the original and validation cohorts. The authors suggested that the approach could potentially be extended to other disease states and immunological phenotypes. Roughly uniform sequencing depth across donors was assumed in presence/absence analyses, although this assumption may not hold. According to a later genetic analysis, donors in an Asian-associated ancestry cluster had fewer N-insertions in productive TCRs than the approximately 610-donor mean. In a later analysis, several top co-occurrence clusters were reported to appear linked to parvovirus B19, influenza, CMV and Epstein-Barr virus. Specific HLA alleles were associated with roughly 17,000 TCR beta sequences at a false discovery rate of 0.05 in a later analysis. Some IMGT-functional V segments, including TRBV6-2 and TRBV6-3, could not be told apart with the 87-base-pair reads, so those segments were excluded. A later analysis found that most CMV-associated TCR beta chains appeared HLA-restricted, with HLA associations seemingly driven largely by CMV exposure. A further reported finding was that TCR beta sequences accurately predicted the HLA-A and HLA-B alleles for most subjects in the first cohort. Three of the identified cytomegalovirus-associated TCR beta chains were confirmed in vitro to be specific for cytomegalovirus antigens. Because HLA typing was unavailable for some donors at each locus, only the typed subset was used in association tests.

A note on this clone: The specificity of this receptor is unknown. No base quality values were provided; no much bigger clone lies one nucleotide off.

Cut back by 3 bases and 8 bases, the V and J ends lie 12 bases apart. Taken from the germline V gene, the CDR1 and CDR2 loops are MRHNA and SNTAGT. From the cysteine through the phenylalanine, the CDR3 covers 13 amino acids. Only the CDR3 DNA stays, 39 bases, in frame from base 1. Library preparation employed the immunoSEQ multiplex PCR assay. The multiplex PCR relied on a mix of 60 forward primers for TCR Vbeta segments and 13 reverse primers for TCR Jbeta segments. A multiplex PCR assay on genomic DNA amplified the CDR3 region of rearranged TCR beta genes. On the Illumina HiSeq System, the amplified TCR beta libraries were sequenced as 87-base-pair reads. For the original study's pipeline: A later analysis counted about 76 million unique TCR beta chains across the 640 or so repertoires, and around 12 million of these chains were shared by at least two donors. Raw reads were error-corrected and collapsed into unique sequences by a nearest-neighbor algorithm in which closely related sequences were merged to remove PCR and sequencing errors. To assign V, D and J gene segments, CDR3 sequences were aligned to IMGT reference sequences. For a sequence to be retained, at least a six-nucleotide match to both a V gene segment and a J gene segment was required. A rearrangement counted as productive if the CDR3 had no stop codons and remained in frame with V and J, and every other rearrangement counted as non-productive. Following IMGT convention, CDR3 was defined as the stretch from the second conserved V-encoded cysteine to the conserved J-encoded phenylalanine. The earlier analysis of 450 to 750 of the donors excluded any sequence lacking an unambiguous match to a single V gene segment. In an earlier analysis of 587 of the donors, a V segment was called functional when productive rearrangements were above 56.7%, and segregating when the standard deviation between donors exceeded 5%. A statistical classification framework was built for diagnosing cytomegalovirus status from the catalog of TCR beta chain sequences. In a later analysis, TCR nucleotide sequences were compared against IMGT/GENE-DB human TR gene sequences so that V and J genes could be assigned. The TCRdist pipeline was used in a later analysis to assign CDR3 sequences and most-parsimonious VDJ recombination scenarios. A later analysis defined each TCR beta chain by its CDR3 amino acid sequence plus V-gene family, and excluded reads lacking a unique V-gene family. A later analysis removed over 500 highly shared, low-generation-probability nucleotide sequences to deal with suspected cross-contamination and a sequencing artifact. For each public chain, a later analysis derived a clonal expansion index from normalized ranks of inferred template counts within each repertoire. Generation probabilities in a later analysis came from a VDJ recombination model fitted to out-of-frame rearrangements, and those results were checked against IGoR. In a later analysis, hypergeometric tests were used to score TCR-TCR, TCR-HLA and TCR-CMV co-occurrence, with a repertoire-size bias correction applied to TCR pairs. To estimate false discovery rates, a later analysis permuted the HLA or CMV assignments 20 times. A later analysis grouped co-occurring TCRs with DBSCAN, adding TCRdist sequence similarity when clustering within HLA-allele-positive subsets. Co-occurrence clustering excluded repertoires with fewer than 30,000 or more than 120,000 public chains, plus five with anomalous nucleotide sharing. As stored in TCRdb, this immuneACCESS dataset retains in-frame rearrangements with V and J assigned. A fraction of the clones does not appear; measured against another copy, unresolved V genes explain less than half of the discrepancy, and the remainder lacks a known reason. The V and J calls and clone size are taken from that table; D and trimming were inferred from the DNA. For this sample the table gives 150,000 to 200,000 clones, of which approximately 81% were detected only once. The ten top clones hold roughly 1.9% of the sample.

The cohort was made up of approximately 670 healthy bone marrow donors. Cohort members were all nominally healthy when sampled, although unrecorded immune exposures were likely present. The donor tested CMV seronegative and was one of the 352 seronegative cohort members. Each donor provided a peripheral blood sample, and peripheral blood mononuclear cells were used for TCR beta sequencing. The Qiagen DNeasy Blood Extraction Kit was used to extract genomic DNA from the blood cell samples. The clonotype comes from a man aged 18 to 29 in good health and CMV-seronegative. Recombination connected TRBV6-4 to TRBJ2-3, with TRBD1 as a weak D call on 5 bases. Sequenced sample: PBMCs. CDR3 reads: CASSEGALGTQYF. The DNA sequence is TGTGCCAGCAGTGAAGGGGCTCTAGGTACGCAGTATTTT.